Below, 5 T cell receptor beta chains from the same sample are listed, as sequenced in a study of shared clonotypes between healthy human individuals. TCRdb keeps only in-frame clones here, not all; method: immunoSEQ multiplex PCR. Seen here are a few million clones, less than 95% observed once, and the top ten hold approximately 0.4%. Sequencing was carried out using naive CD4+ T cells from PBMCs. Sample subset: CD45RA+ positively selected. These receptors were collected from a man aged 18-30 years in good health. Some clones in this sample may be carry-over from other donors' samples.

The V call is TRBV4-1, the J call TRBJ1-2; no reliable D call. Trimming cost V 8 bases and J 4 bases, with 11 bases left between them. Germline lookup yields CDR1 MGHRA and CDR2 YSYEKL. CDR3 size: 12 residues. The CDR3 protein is CASSGEGYGYTF. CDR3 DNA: TGCGCCAGCTCGGGTGAGGGCTATGGCTACACCTTC.

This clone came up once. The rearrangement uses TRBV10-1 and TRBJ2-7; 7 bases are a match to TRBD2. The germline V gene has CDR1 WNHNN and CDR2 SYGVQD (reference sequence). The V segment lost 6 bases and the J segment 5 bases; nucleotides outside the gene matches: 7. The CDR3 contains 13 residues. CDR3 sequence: CASRPRLAHEQYF. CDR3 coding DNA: TGCGCCAGCAGACCTAGACTAGCCCACGAGCAGTACTTC.

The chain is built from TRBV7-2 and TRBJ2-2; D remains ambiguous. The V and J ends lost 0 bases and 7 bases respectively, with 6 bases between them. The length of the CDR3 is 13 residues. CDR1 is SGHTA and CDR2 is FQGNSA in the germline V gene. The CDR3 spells CASSLAEGGELFF. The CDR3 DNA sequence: TGTGCCAGCAGCTTAGCCGAAGGCGGGGAGCTGTTTTTT. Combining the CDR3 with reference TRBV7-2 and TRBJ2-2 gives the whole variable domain GAGVSQSPSNKVTEKGKDVELRCDPISGHTALYWYRQSLGQGLEFLIYFQGNSAPDKSGLPSDRFSAERTGGSVSTLTIQRTQQEDSAVYLCASSLAEGGELFFGEGSRLTVL.

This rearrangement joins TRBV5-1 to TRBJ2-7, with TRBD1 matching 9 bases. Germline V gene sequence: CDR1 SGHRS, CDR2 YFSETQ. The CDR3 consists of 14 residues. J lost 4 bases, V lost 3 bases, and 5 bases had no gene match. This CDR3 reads CASSWDREGYEQYF. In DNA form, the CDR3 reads TGCGCCAGCAGCTGGGACAGGGAGGGATACGAGCAGTACTTC. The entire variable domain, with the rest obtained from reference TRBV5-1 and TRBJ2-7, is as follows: KAGVTQTPRYLIKTRGQQVTLSCSPISGHRSVSWYQQTPGQGLQFLFEYFSETQRNKGNFPGRFSGRQFSNSRSEMNVSTLELGDSALYLCASSWDREGYEQYFGPGTRLTVT.

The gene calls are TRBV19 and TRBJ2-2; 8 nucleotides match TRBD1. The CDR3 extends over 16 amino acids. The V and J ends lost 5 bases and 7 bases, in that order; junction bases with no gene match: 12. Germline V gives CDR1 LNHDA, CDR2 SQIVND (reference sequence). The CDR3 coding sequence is TGTGCCAGTAGTTTAGGGGCAGGGGGCTATGGCGGGGAGCTGTTTTTT. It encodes CASSLGAGGYGGELFF.